This TCR beta chain was captured by sequencing in a study of blood T cell repertoires in COVID-19. Study as a whole: Donors in the United States, Italy and Spain gave samples during acute or convalescent COVID-19. PBMCs, B-cell-depleted T cells, or T cells provided the cDNA or gDNA that made up the material.

This CDR3 has 15 residues. V trimming: 5 bases; J trimming: 8 bases; junction bases outside the gene matches: 11. Germline values: CDR1 SGHAT, CDR2 FQNNGV. As handled by the study authors: Counts of nucleated cells, estimated from reference gene primer amplification, were obtained. Clones were read by immunoSEQ multiplex PCR, and TCRdb kept only the in-frame ones, dropping some. That table is the source of V, J and clone size, and D and trimming were worked out from the DNA. The data hold roughly 150,000 clones, with over 75% observed a single time. This clone appeared a few times. The TCR sequence derives from a man between 65 and 85 years old with acute or convalescent COVID-19. The chain combines TRBV11-2 with TRBJ1-4, with 7 nucleotides matching TRBD1. The sample taken for sequencing was peripheral blood. This chain's CDR3 is CASSPTPGGREKLFF. The CDR3 nucleotides are TGTGCCAGCAGCCCGACGCCAGGGGGTCGGGAAAAACTGTTTTTT.